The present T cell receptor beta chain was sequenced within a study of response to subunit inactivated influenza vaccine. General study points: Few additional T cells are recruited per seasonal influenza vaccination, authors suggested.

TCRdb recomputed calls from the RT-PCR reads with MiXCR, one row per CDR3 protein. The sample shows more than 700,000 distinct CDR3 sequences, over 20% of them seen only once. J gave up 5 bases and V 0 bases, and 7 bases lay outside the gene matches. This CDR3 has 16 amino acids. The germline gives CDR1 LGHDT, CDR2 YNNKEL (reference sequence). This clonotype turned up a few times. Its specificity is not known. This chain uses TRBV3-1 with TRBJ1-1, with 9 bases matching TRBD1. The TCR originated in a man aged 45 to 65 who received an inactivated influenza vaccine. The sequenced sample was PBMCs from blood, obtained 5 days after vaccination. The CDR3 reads CASSQEGTTGGTEAFF. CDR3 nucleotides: TGTGCCAGCAGCCAAGAAGGGACGACAGGGGGGACTGAAGCTTTCTTT. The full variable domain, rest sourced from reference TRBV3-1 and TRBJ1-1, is DTAVSQTPKYLVTQMGNDKSIKCEQNLGHDTMYWYKQDSKKFLKIMFSYNNKELIINETVPNRFSPKSPDKAHLNLHINSLELGDSAVYFCASSQEGTTGGTEAFFGQGTRLTVV.